This record concerns one T cell receptor beta chain sequence. What it recognizes is unknown. Single viable CD3+CD4+CD8-CD45RO+ cells were sorted as the memory CD4+ T cells. Repertoires were generated with immunoSEQ multiplex PCR, while TCRdb's copy carries only in-frame clones and drops some. The sample lists roughly 50,000 clones, roughly 84% seen once, with about 0.5% in the top ten. This sample stems from a study of memory CD4+ T cells and cytomegalovirus serostatus. Overall study findings and caveats: Of more than 150 reported CMV TCRbeta sequences, around 62 were found in memory CD4+ repertoires.

V gave up 2 bases and J gave up 3 bases, with 3 bases separating them. The germline V gene encodes CDR1 MNHNS and CDR2 SASEGT. The CDR3 is made up of 12 amino acids. The TCR comes from an adult in good health and CMV-seronegative. Some clones in this sample may be carry-over from other donors' samples. Sequencing was done on a sample of memory CD4+ T cells from blood. The chain is built from TRBV6-1 and TRBJ2-3; D unresolved. The CDR3 is CASSESTDTQYF. The CDR3 nucleotides read TGTGCCAGCAGTGAATCAACAGATACGCAGTATTTT.